This entry lists 15 T cell receptor beta chains sequenced from one sample in a study of T cells of healthy individuals. Using its own MiXCR run on the 5' RACE reads, TCRdb lists one record per CDR3 protein. Among about 60,000 distinct CDR3 sequences listed, 15% to 20% were seen once. These receptors were taken from a human donor in good health.

This clonotype came up once. The J gene is TRBJ2-5, the V gene TRBV7-2; maybe TRBD2 (6 bases). CDR3 size: 13 residues. Trimming pared 4 bases from V and 5 bases from J, leaving 11 bases between. Germline loops: CDR1 SGHTA, CDR2 FQGNSA. CDR3 nucleotide sequence: TGTGCCAGCAGCTCAATAGCGGTGGAGACCCAGTACTTC. Amino acid sequence: CASSSIAVETQYF.

This clonotype was observed many times. The CDR3 nucleotides read TGTGCCACCAGTGATTTGCACCTACCCCACAATGAGCAGTTCTTC. This translates into CATSDLHLPHNEQFF. The chain has TRBV24-1 and TRBJ2-1; D gene ambiguous. This CDR3 has 15 residues. Trimming left V 0 bases short and J 5 bases short, with 10 bases between. In germline, CDR1 is KGHDR, CDR2 SFDVKD.

This sequence joins TRBV4-3 and TRBJ1-2, with 10 bases aligning to TRBD1. This CDR3 contains 17 residues. In germline, CDR1 is LGHNA, CDR2 YSLEER. Trimming at V came to 1 base and at J to 6 bases, leaving 11 bases not matched to a gene. The CDR3: CASSQALGTGVPDGYTF. The CDR3 coding sequence is TGCGCCAGCAGCCAAGCCCTTGGGACAGGGGTCCCCGATGGCTACACCTTC.

The V call is TRBV5-1, the J call TRBJ2-7; TRBD1 is a possible D gene (6 bases). The V gene's germline CDR1 is SGHRS and CDR2 YFSETQ. V gave up 0 bases and J gave up 3 bases, with 13 bases separating them. The CDR3 contains 15 residues. CDR3 protein: CASSLARTAVYEQYF. CDR3 nucleotide sequence: TGCGCCAGCAGCTTGGCCAGGACAGCGGTCTACGAGCAGTACTTC.

This clonotype was counted many times. The chain links TRBV7-3 to TRBJ2-5; the D call may be TRBD1 or TRBD2 (6 bases each). This CDR3 has 16 amino acids. Germline CDR1 reads SGHTA; CDR2 reads FQGTGA. Between the trimmed V and J ends, which lost 2 bases and 3 bases, there was a span of 16 bases. The CDR3 coding sequence is TGTGCCAGCAGCTTAGTCAGGGGACTTGTCGAAGAGACCCAGTACTTC. Translating it yields CASSLVRGLVEETQYF.

This clonotype turned up a few times. The gene calls are TRBV7-2 and TRBJ2-2, with D possibly called TRBD1 or TRBD2 (5 bases each). The V end lost 4 bases, the J end lost 7 bases, and 16 bases lay between the germline ends. This CDR3 has 15 amino acids. Germline V gene lookup returns CDR1 SGHTA and CDR2 FQGNSA. CDR3 DNA: TGTGCCAGCAGCTACCAGCCGGGACGCGGCGGGGAGCTGTTTTTT. It codes for CASSYQPGRGGELFF.

This clonotype has at least ten counts. This chain uses TRBV20-1 with TRBJ2-1, with TRBD2 matching 11 bases. With V trimmed by 4 bases and J by 4 bases, 6 bases remained unmatched. Looked up from germline, CDR1 is DFQATT and CDR2 is SNEGSKA (reference sequence). The CDR3 covers 15 residues. DNA for the CDR3: TGCAGTGCTATTCCGACTAGCGGGGTTTACAATGAGCAGTTCTTC. Translating gives CSAIPTSGVYNEQFF.

This clonotype was seen many times. The chain uses TRBV20-1 and TRBJ2-5; maybe TRBD2 (6 bases). The CDR3 extends over 16 amino acids. Germline assignment: CDR1 DFQATT and CDR2 SNEGSKA (reference sequence). Trimming pared 5 bases from V and 2 bases from J, leaving 21 bases between. CDR3 region: CSALPDHSGLQETQYF. The CDR3 DNA reads as TGCAGTGCTCTCCCGGACCATAGCGGATTACAAGAGACCCAGTACTTC.

This clonotype was counted many times. The chain uses TRBV5-1 and TRBJ2-1, with 8 positions matching TRBD1. Germline assignment: CDR1 SGHRS and CDR2 YFSETQ. This CDR3 contains 15 residues. J was trimmed by 0 bases and V by 4 bases; bases with no gene match: 3. This CDR3 is CASSEGQDSYNEQFF. CDR3 in DNA: TGCGCCAGCAGCGAGGGACAGGACTCCTACAATGAGCAGTTCTTC. Looking up the rest from reference TRBV5-1 and TRBJ2-1 gives the full variable domain: KAGVTQTPRYLIKTRGQQVTLSCSPISGHRSVSWYQQTPGQGLQFLFEYFSETQRNKGNFPGRFSGRQFSNSRSEMNVSTLELGDSALYLCASSEGQDSYNEQFFGPGTRLTVL.

This rearrangement joins TRBV4-1 to TRBJ2-7, with a possible D match to TRBD2 (6 bases). V was pared by 6 bases and J by 4 bases, with 19 bases between. CDR3 size: 15 residues. Germline-derived CDR1 and CDR2 are MGHRA and YSYEKL. The CDR3 coding sequence is TGCGCCAGCAGTATGTCGACGGGGGATTTTTACGAGCAGTACTTC. The encoded protein is CASSMSTGDFYEQYF.

This clonotype has a count of ten or more. The chain uses TRBV7-9 and TRBJ2-2; 8 bases are a match to TRBD2. This CDR3 region has 15 residues. The V gene end was trimmed by 2 bases and the J gene end by 7 bases; junction bases not matched to a gene: 6. Germline CDR1 SEHNR, CDR2 FQNEAQ (reference sequence). The CDR3 DNA reads as TGTGCCAGCAGCTTACTAGCGGGCGTTGTCGGGGAGCTGTTTTTT. Translation: CASSLLAGVVGELFF.

This clonotype was seen at least ten times. The gene calls are TRBV5-6 and TRBJ1-1; D is unresolved. CDR3 length: 13 residues. The germline V gene has CDR1 SGHDT and CDR2 YYEEEE. The V end lost 0 bases, the J end lost 5 bases, and 8 bases lay between the germline ends. The CDR3 coding sequence is TGTGCCAGCAGCTTGGCGGTCGCTACTGAAGCTTTCTTT. Amino acid sequence: CASSLAVATEAFF.

This clonotype was found a few times. V is TRBV28 and J is TRBJ2-7, with 8 bases that match TRBD1. Germline V CDR1 and CDR2: MDHEN, SYDVKM. This CDR3 has 15 amino acids. The trim removed 7 bases at V and 7 bases at J, leaving 15 bases unmatched. CDR3: CASIMTGDRSGEQYF. The CDR3 region has the DNA TGTGCCAGCATAATGACAGGGGACCGCTCCGGGGAGCAGTACTTC.

This chain joins TRBV6-5 and TRBJ2-7; 9 bases align to TRBD1. This CDR3 comprises 17 residues. Losses at the gene ends were 0 bases for V and 7 bases for J; bases not matched to a gene: 13. CDR1 is MNHEY, CDR2 SVGAGI, per germline. The CDR3 DNA sequence: TGTGCCAGCAGTTACTCGGTCCCACGGGACAGGGTAGGGGAGCAGTACTTC. It yields the protein CASSYSVPRDRVGEQYF.

Many counts were recorded for this clonotype. The chain joins TRBV7-8 to TRBJ2-2, with 10 bases identical to TRBD2. Trimming took 5 bases from V and 1 from J; bases not matched to a gene: 10. The CDR3 sequence is 18 residues long. Germline lookup yields CDR1 SGHVS and CDR2 FQNEAQ. In nucleotides, the CDR3 is TGTGCCAGCAGCGCTCGGACTAGGACTAGCGGGAACACCGGGGAGCTGTTTTTT. Its protein is CASSARTRTSGNTGELFF.